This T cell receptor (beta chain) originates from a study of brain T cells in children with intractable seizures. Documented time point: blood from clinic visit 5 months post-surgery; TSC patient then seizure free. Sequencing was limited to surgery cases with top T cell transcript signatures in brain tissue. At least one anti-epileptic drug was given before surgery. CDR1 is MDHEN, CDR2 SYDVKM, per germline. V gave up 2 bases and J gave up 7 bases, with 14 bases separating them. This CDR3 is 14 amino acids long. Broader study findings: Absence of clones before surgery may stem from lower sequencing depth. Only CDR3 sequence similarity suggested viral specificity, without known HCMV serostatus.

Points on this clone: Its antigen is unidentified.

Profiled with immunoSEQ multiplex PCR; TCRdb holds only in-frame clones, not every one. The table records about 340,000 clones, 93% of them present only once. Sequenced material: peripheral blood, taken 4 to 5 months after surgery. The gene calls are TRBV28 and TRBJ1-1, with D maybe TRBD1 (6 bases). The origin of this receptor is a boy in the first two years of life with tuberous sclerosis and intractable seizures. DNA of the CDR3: TGTGCCAGCAGTTTAGGGGGCAGAAACCGTGAAGCTTTCTTT. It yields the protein CASSLGGRNREAFF.